This TCR beta chain was identified during a study of blood T cell repertoires in COVID-19. The CDR3 has 16 amino acids. The trim removed 4 bases at V and 3 bases at J, leaving 11 bases unmatched. The V gene's germline CDR1 is SGHRS and CDR2 YFSETQ. Original handling: Counts of nucleated cells, estimated from reference gene primer amplification, were obtained. Clones were sequenced by immunoSEQ multiplex PCR, and TCRdb holds only the in-frame ones, with some missing. Clonal size and the V and J genes are those of that table, whereas D and trimming came from the DNA. The data show 35,000 to 45,000 clones, around three quarters seen once.

The gene calls are TRBV5-1 and TRBJ2-3; TRBD1 aligns across 7 bases. The sequence was obtained from a woman at least 80 years old with acute or convalescent COVID-19. Material: peripheral blood. In DNA form, the CDR3 reads TGCGCCAGCAGCACCCAGACAGGGCGGACTACAGATACGCAGTATTTT. Amino acid sequence: CASSTQTGRTTDTQYF. The variable domain in full, completed from reference TRBV5-1 and TRBJ2-3, reads KAGVTQTPRYLIKTRGQQVTLSCSPISGHRSVSWYQQTPGQGLQFLFEYFSETQRNKGNFPGRFSGRQFSNSRSEMNVSTLELGDSALYLCASSTQTGRTTDTQYFGPGTRLTVL.